This T cell receptor beta chain was sequenced in a study of cytomegalovirus exposure and HLA in healthy donors. As for the study in general: Within an early data release were tens of millions of unique TCRs drawn from HLA-typed donors. General observations from the study: In a later analysis, TCR beta V- and J-gene trimming showed a link to a missense DCLRE1C variant. An assumption of roughly uniform sequencing depth across donors underlay the presence/absence analyses.

The CDR3 has 14 residues. CDR1 is SGHVS and CDR2 is FQNEAQ in the germline V gene. V lost 4 bases and J 0 bases, leaving 7 bases between the germline ends. Researchers ran the PCR with 60 Vbeta and 13 Jbeta primers. TCRdb's table, derived via immunoSEQ multiplex PCR, lists solely in-frame clones and lacks some. The table shows 150,000 to 200,000 clones, with approximately 84% occurring only once. In its sample, this clone was seen a few times. The antigen is undetermined. The TCR originated in a woman aged 40 to 50 in good health and CMV-seropositive. The chain combines TRBV7-8 with TRBJ2-1; D remains ambiguous. Sequencing was done on a sample of PBMCs. The chain's CDR3 is CASSSFSSYNEQFF. In DNA form, the CDR3 reads TGTGCCAGCAGCTCCTTTAGCTCCTACAATGAGCAGTTCTTC.